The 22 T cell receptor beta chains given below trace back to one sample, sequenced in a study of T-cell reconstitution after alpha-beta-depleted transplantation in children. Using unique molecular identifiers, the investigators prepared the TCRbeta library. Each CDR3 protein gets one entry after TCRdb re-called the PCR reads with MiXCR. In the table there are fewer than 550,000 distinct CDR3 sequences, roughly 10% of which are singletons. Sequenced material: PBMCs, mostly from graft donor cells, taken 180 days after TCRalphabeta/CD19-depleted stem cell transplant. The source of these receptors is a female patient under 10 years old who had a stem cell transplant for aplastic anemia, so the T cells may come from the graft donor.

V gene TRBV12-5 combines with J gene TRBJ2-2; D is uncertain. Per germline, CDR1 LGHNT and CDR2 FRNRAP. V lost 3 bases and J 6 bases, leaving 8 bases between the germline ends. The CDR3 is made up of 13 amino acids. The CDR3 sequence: CASGFDWAGELFF. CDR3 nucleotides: TGTGCTAGTGGTTTTGATTGGGCCGGGGAGCTGTTTTTT.

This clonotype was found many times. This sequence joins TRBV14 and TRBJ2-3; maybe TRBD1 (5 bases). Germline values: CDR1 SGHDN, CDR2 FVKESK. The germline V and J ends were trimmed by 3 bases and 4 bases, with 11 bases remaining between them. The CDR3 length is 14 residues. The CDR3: CASSQGPAADTQYF. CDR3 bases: TGTGCCAGCAGCCAGGGGCCTGCCGCAGATACGCAGTATTTT.

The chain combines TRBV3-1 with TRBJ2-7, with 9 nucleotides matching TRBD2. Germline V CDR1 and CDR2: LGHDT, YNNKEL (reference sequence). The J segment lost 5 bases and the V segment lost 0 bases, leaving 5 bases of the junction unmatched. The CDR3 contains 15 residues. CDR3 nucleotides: TGTGCCAGCAGCCAAGACGGGGCTAGCGGGGACGAGCAGTACGTC. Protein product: CASSQDGASGDEQYV.

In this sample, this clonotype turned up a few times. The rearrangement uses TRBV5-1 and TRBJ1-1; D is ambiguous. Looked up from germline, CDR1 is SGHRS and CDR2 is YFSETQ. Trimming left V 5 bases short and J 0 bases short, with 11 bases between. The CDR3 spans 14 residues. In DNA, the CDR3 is TGCGCCAGCAGGCGGGCAGAGATGAACACTGAAGCTTTCTTT. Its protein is CASRRAEMNTEAFF.

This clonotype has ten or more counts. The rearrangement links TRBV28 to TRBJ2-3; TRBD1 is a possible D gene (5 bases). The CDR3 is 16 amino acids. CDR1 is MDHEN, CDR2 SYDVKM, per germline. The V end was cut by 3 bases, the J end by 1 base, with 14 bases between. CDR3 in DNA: TGTGCCAGCAGTTTCGGCATGGTGGGGCGCACAGATACGCAGTATTTT. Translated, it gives CASSFGMVGRTDTQYF.

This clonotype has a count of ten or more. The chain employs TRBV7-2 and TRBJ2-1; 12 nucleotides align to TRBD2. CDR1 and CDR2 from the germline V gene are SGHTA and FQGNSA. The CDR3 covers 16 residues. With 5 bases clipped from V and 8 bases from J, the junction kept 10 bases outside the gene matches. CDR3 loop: CASSLIGLAGSYEQFF. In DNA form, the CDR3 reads TGTGCCAGCAGCCTGATTGGACTAGCGGGATCGTATGAGCAGTTCTTC.

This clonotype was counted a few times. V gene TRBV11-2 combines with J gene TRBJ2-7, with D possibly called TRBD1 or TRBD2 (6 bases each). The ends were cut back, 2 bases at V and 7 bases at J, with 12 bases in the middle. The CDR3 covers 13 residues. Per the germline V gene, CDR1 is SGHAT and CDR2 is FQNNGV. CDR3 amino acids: CASSLRGVWEQYF. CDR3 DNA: TGTGCCAGCAGCTTAAGGGGGGTCTGGGAGCAGTACTTC. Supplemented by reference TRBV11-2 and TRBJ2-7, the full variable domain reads EAGVAQSPRYKIIEKRQSVAFWCNPISGHATLYWYQQILGQGPKLLIQFQNNGVVDDSQLPKDRFSAERLKGVDSTLKIQPAKLEDSAVYLCASSLRGVWEQYFGPGTRLTVT.

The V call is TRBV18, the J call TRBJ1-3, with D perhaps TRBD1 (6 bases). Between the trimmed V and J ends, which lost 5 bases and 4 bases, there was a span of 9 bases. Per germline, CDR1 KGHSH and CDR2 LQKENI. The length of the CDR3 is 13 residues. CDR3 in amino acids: CASSTGQGNTIYF. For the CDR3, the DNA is TGTGCCAGCTCAACTGGACAGGGAAACACCATATATTTT.

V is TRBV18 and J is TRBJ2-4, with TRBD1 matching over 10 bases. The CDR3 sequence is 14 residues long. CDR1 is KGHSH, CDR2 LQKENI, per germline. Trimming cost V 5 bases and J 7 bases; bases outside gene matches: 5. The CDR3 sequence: CASSWTGGRNIQYF. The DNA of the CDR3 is TGTGCCAGCTCATGGACAGGGGGTAGGAACATTCAGTACTTC.

The CDR3: CASIAGTSGQETQYF. CDR3 nucleotides: TGTGCCAGCATTGCAGGGACTAGCGGGCAAGAGACCCAGTACTTC. The gene calls are TRBV6-1 and TRBJ2-5; 12 bases align to TRBD2. Losses at the gene ends were 7 bases for V and 2 bases for J; bases not matched to a gene: 5. There are 15 residues in the CDR3. Germline V lookup: CDR1 MNHNS, CDR2 SASEGT.

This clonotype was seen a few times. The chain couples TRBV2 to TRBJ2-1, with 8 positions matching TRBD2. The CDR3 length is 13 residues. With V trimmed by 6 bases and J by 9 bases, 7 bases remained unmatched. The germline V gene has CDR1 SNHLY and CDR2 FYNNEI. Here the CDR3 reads CASSRGLAGEQFF. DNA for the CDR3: TGTGCCAGCAGCCGAGGGCTAGCGGGTGAGCAGTTCTTC.

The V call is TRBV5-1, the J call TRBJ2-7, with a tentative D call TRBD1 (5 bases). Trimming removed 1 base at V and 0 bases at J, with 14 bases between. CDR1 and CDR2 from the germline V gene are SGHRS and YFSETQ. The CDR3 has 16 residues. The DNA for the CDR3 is TGCGCCAGCAGCTTGACCACAGGCGCCAGCTCCTACGAGCAGTACGTC. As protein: CASSLTTGASSYEQYV.

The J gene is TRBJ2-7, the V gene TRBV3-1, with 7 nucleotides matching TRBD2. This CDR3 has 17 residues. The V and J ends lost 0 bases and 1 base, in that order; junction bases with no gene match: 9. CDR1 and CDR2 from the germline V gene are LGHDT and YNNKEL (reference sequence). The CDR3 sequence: CASSQEMSLGGSYEQYF. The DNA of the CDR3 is TGTGCCAGCAGCCAAGAGATGTCCCTCGGGGGGTCCTACGAGCAGTACTTC.

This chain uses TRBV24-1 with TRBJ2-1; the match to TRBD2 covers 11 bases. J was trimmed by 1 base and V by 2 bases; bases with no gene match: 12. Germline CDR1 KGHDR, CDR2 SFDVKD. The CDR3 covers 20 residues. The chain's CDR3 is CATSDWASGRPQLSYNEQFF. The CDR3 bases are TGTGCCACCAGTGATTGGGCTAGCGGGAGGCCACAACTGTCCTACAATGAGCAGTTCTTC.

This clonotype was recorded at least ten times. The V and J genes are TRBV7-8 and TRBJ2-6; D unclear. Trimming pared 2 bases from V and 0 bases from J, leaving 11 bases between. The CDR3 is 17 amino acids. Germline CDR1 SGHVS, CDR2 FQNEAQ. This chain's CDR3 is CASSLSRFYSGANVLTF. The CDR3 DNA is TGTGCCAGCAGCTTAAGTCGATTTTACTCTGGGGCCAACGTCCTGACTTTC.

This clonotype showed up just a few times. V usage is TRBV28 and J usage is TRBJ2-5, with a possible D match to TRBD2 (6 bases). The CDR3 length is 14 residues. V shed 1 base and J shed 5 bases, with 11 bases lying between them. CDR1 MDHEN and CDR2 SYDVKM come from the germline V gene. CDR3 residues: CASSLYRERETQYF. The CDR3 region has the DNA TGTGCCAGCAGTTTATACCGGGAGAGGGAGACCCAGTACTTC.

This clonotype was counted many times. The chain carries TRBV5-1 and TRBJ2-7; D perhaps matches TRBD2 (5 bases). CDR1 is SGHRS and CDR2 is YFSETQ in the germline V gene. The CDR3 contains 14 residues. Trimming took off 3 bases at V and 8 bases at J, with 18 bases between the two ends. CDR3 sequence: CASSSFRGLDQQYF. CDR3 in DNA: TGCGCCAGCAGCTCGTTCCGGGGTCTAGACCAGCAGTACTTC.

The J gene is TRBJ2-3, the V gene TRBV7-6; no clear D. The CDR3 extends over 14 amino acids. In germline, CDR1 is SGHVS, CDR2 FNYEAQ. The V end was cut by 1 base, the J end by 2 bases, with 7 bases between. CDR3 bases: TGTGCCAGCAGCTTAGTCCCCACCACAGATACGCAGTATTTT. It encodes CASSLVPTTDTQYF.

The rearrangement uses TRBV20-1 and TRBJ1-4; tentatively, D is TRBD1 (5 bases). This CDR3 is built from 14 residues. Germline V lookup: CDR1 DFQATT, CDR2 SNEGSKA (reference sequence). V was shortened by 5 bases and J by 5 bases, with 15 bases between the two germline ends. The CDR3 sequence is CSAGRGQGNEKLFF. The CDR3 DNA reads TGCAGTGCTGGCCGGGGTCAGGGAAATGAAAAACTGTTTTTT.

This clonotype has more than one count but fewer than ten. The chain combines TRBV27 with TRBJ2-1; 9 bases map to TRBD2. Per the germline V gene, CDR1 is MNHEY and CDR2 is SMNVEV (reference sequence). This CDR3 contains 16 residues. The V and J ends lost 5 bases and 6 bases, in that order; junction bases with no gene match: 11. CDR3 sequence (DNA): TGTGCCAGCAGTCCCCCCAGCGCGGGAGGGCCCAATGAGCAGTTCTTC. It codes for CASSPPSAGGPNEQFF.

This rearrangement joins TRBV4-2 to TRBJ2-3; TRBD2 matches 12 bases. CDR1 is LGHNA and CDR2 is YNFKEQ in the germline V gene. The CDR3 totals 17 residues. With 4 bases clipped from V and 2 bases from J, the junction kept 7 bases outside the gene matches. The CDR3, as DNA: TGTGCCAGCAGCCTGACGACTAGCGGGAGTCCCACAGATACGCAGTATTTT. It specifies CASSLTTSGSPTDTQYF.

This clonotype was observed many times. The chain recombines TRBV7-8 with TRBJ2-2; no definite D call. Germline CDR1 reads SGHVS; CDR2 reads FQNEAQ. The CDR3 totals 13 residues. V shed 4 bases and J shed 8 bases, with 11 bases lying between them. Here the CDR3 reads CASSSPPWGELFF. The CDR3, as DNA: TGTGCCAGCAGCTCGCCGCCCTGGGGGGAGCTGTTTTTT.